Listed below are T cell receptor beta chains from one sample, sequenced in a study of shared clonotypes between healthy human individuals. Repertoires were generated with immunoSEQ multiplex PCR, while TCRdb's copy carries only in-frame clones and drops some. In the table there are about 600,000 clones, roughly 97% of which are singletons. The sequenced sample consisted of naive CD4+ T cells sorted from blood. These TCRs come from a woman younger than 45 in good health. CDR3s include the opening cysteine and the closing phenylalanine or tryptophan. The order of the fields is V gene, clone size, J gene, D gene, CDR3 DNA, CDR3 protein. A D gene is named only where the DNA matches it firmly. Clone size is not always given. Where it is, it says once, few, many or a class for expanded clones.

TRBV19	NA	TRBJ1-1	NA	TGTGCCAGCCGATACACAAGGAAGGACACTGAAGCTTTCTTT	CASRYTRKDTEAFF
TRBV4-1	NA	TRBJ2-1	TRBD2	TGCGCCACCAAGAGAGCGGGAGGGCCGAGGAATGAGCAGTTCTTC	CATKRAGGPRNEQFF
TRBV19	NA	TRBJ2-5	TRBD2	TGTGCCAGTTCTAGGACTAGCGGGACATTAAAAGAGACCCAGTACTTC	CASSRTSGTLKETQYF
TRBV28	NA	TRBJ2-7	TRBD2	TGTGCCAGCAGTTCGGGGAAGCGGGGGATCGCCTACGAGCAGTACTTC	CASSSGKRGIAYEQYF
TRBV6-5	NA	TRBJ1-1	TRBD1	TGTGCCAGCAGTTACGGACAGGGAGGAAACACTGAAGCTTTCTTT	CASSYGQGGNTEAFF
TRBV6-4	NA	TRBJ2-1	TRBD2	TGTGCCAGCAGGGAGCTAGCGGGAGGGCCGGTTGAGCAGTTCTTC	CASRELAGGPVEQFF
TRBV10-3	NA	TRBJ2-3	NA	TGTGCCATCACGAGCACAGATACGCAGTATTTT	CAITSTDTQYF
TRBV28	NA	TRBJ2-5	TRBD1	TGTGCCAGCAGTTCCGTGGACAGGGGGCCGTGGACCCAGTACTTC	CASSSVDRGPWTQYF
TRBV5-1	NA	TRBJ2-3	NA	TGCGCCAGCAGCTGGGGACGGGACCCCACAGATACGCAGTATTTT	CASSWGRDPTDTQYF
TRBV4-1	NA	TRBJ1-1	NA	TGCGCCAGCAGCCAAGCGGGGAGTACTGAAGCTTTCTTT	CASSQAGSTEAFF
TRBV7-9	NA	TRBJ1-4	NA	TGTGCCAGCAGCCCACGGACGGGGGAAAAACTGTTTTTT	CASSPRTGEKLFF
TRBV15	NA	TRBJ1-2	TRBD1	TGTGCCACCAGCAGAAGAGCACAGGGGTCGTTTGGCTACACCTTC	CATSRRAQGSFGYTF
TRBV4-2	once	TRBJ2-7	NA	TGTGCCAGCAGCCAAGGAAGAGGGGAGTCCTACGAGCAGTACTTC	CASSQGRGESYEQYF
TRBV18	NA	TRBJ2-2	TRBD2	TGTGCCAGCTCACCATTAGCGGGAGACATTGCCGGGGAGCTGTTTTTT	CASSPLAGDIAGELFF
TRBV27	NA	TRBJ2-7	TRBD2	TGTGCCAGCAGTTTAGACGCGGGAGGGATGCCCTACGAGCAGTACTTC	CASSLDAGGMPYEQYF
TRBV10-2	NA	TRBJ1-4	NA	TGCGCCACCGTAGACAGGCCTGCAACTAATGAAAAACTGTTTTTT	CATVDRPATNEKLFF
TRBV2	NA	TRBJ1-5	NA	TGTGCCAGCCAGCTCGAGGGTAGCAATCAGCCCCAGCATTTT	CASQLEGSNQPQHF
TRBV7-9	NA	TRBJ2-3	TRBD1	TGTGCCAGCAGCTTAGTAGGGGGCCTCACAGATACGCAGTATTTT	CASSLVGGLTDTQYF
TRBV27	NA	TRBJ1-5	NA	TGTGCCAGCAGTTCGTTAGGTCATAGCAATCAGCCCCAGCATTTT	CASSSLGHSNQPQHF
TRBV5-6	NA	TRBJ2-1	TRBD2	TGTGCCAGCAGCTTGTTTCTAGCGGCCTTTACCTACAATGAGCAGTTCTTC	CASSLFLAAFTYNEQFF
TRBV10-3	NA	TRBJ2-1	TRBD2	TGTGCCATCAGTGAGTCTGGGGGGAGGGTTTATGAGCAGTTCTTC	CAISESGGRVYEQFF
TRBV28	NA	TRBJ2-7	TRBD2	TGTGCCAGCACCTCCCCCGGCCGACTAGCGCCTAGTGTTTACGAGCAGTACTTC	CASTSPGRLAPSVYEQYF
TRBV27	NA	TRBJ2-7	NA	TGTGCCAGCAGTTCCCCTTCCCAGTCAGGGAGATGGCTGTACGAGCAGTACTTC	CASSSPSQSGRWLYEQYF
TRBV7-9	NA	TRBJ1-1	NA	TGTGCCGGTAAGGGTAGGGGTGCGTACACTGAAGCTTTCTTT	CAGKGRGAYTEAFF
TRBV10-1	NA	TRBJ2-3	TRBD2	TGCGCCAGCAGTGAGCCCGGACTAGCGGGAGTAGGGGTAGATACGCAGTATTTT	CASSEPGLAGVGVDTQYF